These 13 T cell receptor beta chains were all obtained from the same sample, sequenced in a study of T cell responses to AZD1222 COVID-19 vaccine. The repertoire was sequenced with immunoSEQ multiplex PCR; TCRdb's copy has only in-frame clones and lacks some. The data contain approximately 90,000 clones, more than 75% of them singletons. The sequencing used peripheral blood, collected on day 0 of AZD1222 vaccination. All receptors come from an adult in good health.

This chain uses TRBV10-2 with TRBJ2-7; the D gene is possibly TRBD1 (6 bases). V lost 9 bases and J 7 bases, leaving 16 bases between the germline ends. This CDR3 has 12 amino acids. Germline V gives CDR1 WSHSY, CDR2 SAAADI. CDR3 amino acids: CASTDSAYEQYF. The CDR3 DNA follows: TGCGCCAGTACGGACAGTGCGTATGAGCAGTACTTC.

J is TRBJ1-6 and V is TRBV6-2 or TRBV6-3, with unresolved D. Germline V CDR1 and CDR2: MNHEY, SVGEGT. This CDR3 is built from 13 residues. Trimming removed 6 bases at V and 10 bases at J, with 13 bases between. The CDR3 reads CASSLRENSPLHF. CDR3 nucleotide sequence: TGTGCCAGCAGCCTCCGGGAGAACTCACCCCTCCACTTT.

The V and J genes are TRBV2 and TRBJ2-2; TRBD2 matches at 10 bases. The germline CDR1 and CDR2 sequences are SNHLY and FYNNEI. This CDR3 is built from 15 residues. The V and J ends lost 8 bases and 1 base, in that order; junction bases with no gene match: 4. CDR3: CASFSGRLNTGELFF. The CDR3 DNA reads as TGTGCCAGCTTTAGCGGGAGGCTGAACACCGGGGAGCTGTTTTTT. Together with reference TRBV2 and TRBJ2-2, the CDR3 gives the full variable domain: EPEVTQTPSHQVTQMGQEVILRCVPISNHLYFYWYRQILGQKVEFLVSFYNNEISEKSEIFDDQFSVERPDGSNFTLKIRSTKLEDSAMYFCASFSGRLNTGELFFGEGSRLTVL.

This chain links TRBV11-2 with TRBJ1-4, with TRBD1 matching over 12 bases. The CDR3 extends over 17 amino acids. CDR1 SGHAT and CDR2 FQNNGV come from the germline V gene. V shed 4 bases and J 6 bases; nucleotides not matched to a gene: 9. CDR3: CASSYGDRGHRDEKLFF. In DNA form, the CDR3 reads TGTGCCAGCAGCTATGGGGACAGGGGGCATCGGGATGAAAAACTGTTTTTT.

The CDR3 bases are TGTGCCAGTGGGCCGCGCAATTCACCCCTCCACTTT. It encodes CASGPRNSPLHF. The J gene is TRBJ1-6, the V gene TRBV19; D is ambiguous. V was pared by 8 bases and J by 7 bases, with 9 bases between. CDR1 is LNHDA and CDR2 is SQIVND in the germline V gene (reference sequence). The CDR3 consists of 12 residues.

This clone appeared once. The chain is built from TRBV4-1 and TRBJ2-5; 8 nucleotides match TRBD1. From germline, CDR1 is MGHRA and CDR2 YSYEKL. J gave up 5 bases and V 0 bases, and 8 bases lay outside the gene matches. This CDR3 spans 16 amino acids. CDR3 sequence: CASSQEGGRGRETQYF. The CDR3, as DNA: TGCGCCAGCAGCCAAGAGGGTGGCAGGGGGCGGGAGACCCAGTACTTC.

The rearrangement joins TRBV28 to TRBJ2-6; D call uncertain. Trimming stripped 8 bases from V and 2 bases from J, with 4 bases between. The CDR3 runs to 12 residues. CDR1 is MDHEN and CDR2 is SYDVKM in the germline V gene. CDR3 loop: CASGAGANVLTF. The CDR3 bases are TGTGCCAGCGGGGCTGGGGCCAACGTCCTGACTTTC.

This chain uses TRBV2 with TRBJ1-2; D may be TRBD1 (5 bases). This CDR3 has 14 residues. Deletions cut 9 bases from V and 4 bases from J, with 18 bases between. Germline CDR1 is SNHLY and CDR2 is FYNNEI. The DNA for the CDR3 is TGTGCCAGACGGGACCTCCAGGCGTCCTATGGCTACACCTTC. This codes for CARRDLQASYGYTF.

The chain joins TRBV7-9 to TRBJ2-7; D may be TRBD1 (6 bases). Trimming shortened V by 4 bases and J by 2 bases, and 15 bases separated the two germline ends. Germline values: CDR1 SEHNR, CDR2 FQNEAQ (reference sequence). The CDR3 consists of 15 residues. This CDR3 is CASSSDQGSAYEQYF. The CDR3 nucleotides read TGTGCCAGCAGCTCAGACCAGGGGTCGGCCTACGAGCAGTACTTC. The whole variable domain, filled in from reference TRBV7-9 and TRBJ2-7, reads DTGVSQNPRHKITKRGQNVTFRCDPISEHNRLYWYRQTLGQGPEFLTYFQNEAQLEKSRLLSDRFSAERPKGSFSTLEIQRTEQGDSAMYLCASSSDQGSAYEQYFGPGTRLTVT.

The V call is TRBV12-3 or TRBV12-4, the J call TRBJ1-5; no definite D call. Trimming left V 7 bases short and J 4 bases short, with 11 bases between. The CDR3 is made up of 13 amino acids. CDR3 amino acids: CASTQDLNQPQHF. The CDR3 nucleotides are TGTGCCAGCACCCAAGACCTAAATCAGCCCCAGCATTTT.

The chain uses TRBV30 and TRBJ1-2, with D possibly TRBD1 on 6 matching bases. Between the trimmed V and J ends, which lost 1 base and 4 bases, there was a span of 10 bases. There are 13 residues in the CDR3. The germline CDR1 and CDR2 sequences are GTSNPN and SVGIG (reference sequence). In nucleotides, the CDR3 is TGTGCCTGGAGTGGTGGGGGCCTCTATGGCTACACCTTC. As protein: CAWSGGGLYGYTF. Variable domain in full (rest from reference TRBV30 and TRBJ1-2): SQTIHQWPATLVQPVGSPLSLECTVEGTSNPNLYWYRQAAGRGLQLLFYSVGIGQISSEVPQNLSASRPQDRQFILSSKKLLLSDSGFYLCAWSGGGLYGYTFGSGTRLTVV.

The chain joins TRBV12-3 or TRBV12-4 to TRBJ1-4; D call uncertain. The CDR3 contains 13 residues. V lost 3 bases to trimming and J lost 7 bases, with 9 bases between them. The CDR3 protein is CASSLRTIEKLFF. CDR3 DNA: TGTGCCAGCAGTTTGCGGACGATTGAAAAACTGTTTTTT.

The rearrangement uses TRBV18 and TRBJ2-7; possibly TRBD1 for D (7 bases). V was pared by 6 bases and J by 0 bases, with 15 bases between. The germline V gene has CDR1 KGHSH and CDR2 LQKENI. The CDR3 is 15 amino acids. The CDR3 loop is CASSEGQSSSYEQYF. CDR3 nucleotides: TGTGCCAGCTCGGAGGGACAGTCGAGCTCCTACGAGCAGTACTTC.